A selection of T cell receptor beta chains follows, all from one sample in a study of identical twins. A single record per CDR3 protein comes from TCRdb applying MiXCR to the 5' RACE reads. The table has hundreds of thousands of distinct CDR3 sequences, 18% seen once. These data also featured in a second study, about T cells expressing NK-cell markers.

Sequencing was performed on PBMCs. All receptors derive from a woman aged 18-29 years in good health. The CDR3 runs from the conserved cysteine through the conserved F or W. Fields, in order: clone size, D gene, J gene, V gene, CDR3 protein, CDR3 DNA. A D gene is named only where the DNA matches it firmly. Not every row has a clone size; where given, it reads once, few, many or a size class.

- | - | TRBJ2-1 | TRBV20-1 | CSATTGIHSNEQFF | TGCAGTGCTACGACCGGGATCCACTCCAATGAGCAGTTCTTC
once | TRBD1 | TRBJ2-1 | TRBV19 | CASSPAGVRDRGPNEQFF | TGTGCCAGTAGTCCGGCTGGGGTTCGGGACAGGGGGCCAAATGAGCAGTTCTTC
- | - | TRBJ2-7 | TRBV11-2 | CASSWGPGGNYEQYF | TGTGCCAGCAGCTGGGGCCCCGGAGGGAACTACGAGCAGTACTTC
- | - | TRBJ1-1 | TRBV7-8 | CASSSHGDTEAFF | TGTGCCAGCAGCTCTCACGGTGACACTGAAGCTTTCTTT
few | - | TRBJ2-7 | TRBV12-3/TRBV12-4 | CASSDRIGDEQYF | TGTGCCAGCAGTGACCGAATAGGCGACGAGCAGTACTTC
- | TRBD1 | TRBJ1-5 | TRBV6-1 | CASCPGQGALRQPQHF | TGTGCCAGTTGCCCGGGACAGGGGGCTCTCCGTCAGCCCCAGCATTTT
- | - | TRBJ2-3 | TRBV11-3 | CASSQQGATTDTQYF | TGTGCCAGCAGCCAGCAAGGGGCCACCACAGATACGCAGTATTTT
few | - | TRBJ1-4 | TRBV20-1 | CSARDRTLNEKLFF | TGCAGTGCTAGAGACAGGACCCTTAATGAAAAACTGTTTTTT
- | - | TRBJ1-5 | TRBV5-6 | CASTSEGERNQPQHF | TGTGCCAGCACCTCCGAGGGCGAGAGAAATCAGCCCCAGCATTTT
many | - | TRBJ2-2 | TRBV27 | CASSGQSYTGELFF | TGTGCCAGCAGCGGACAGTCCTACACCGGGGAGCTGTTTTTT
- | - | TRBJ1-1 | TRBV5-1 | CASSLVHNTEAFF | TGCGCCAGCAGCTTGGTGCATAACACTGAAGCTTTCTTT
- | - | TRBJ2-3 | TRBV29-1 | CSVEDEIGRPTDTQYF | TGCAGCGTTGAAGATGAGATTGGGAGGCCGACAGATACGCAGTATTTT
- | TRBD2 | TRBJ2-7 | TRBV4-1 | CASSQEARREGRYEQYF | TGCGCCAGCAGCCAAGAGGCACGGCGGGAGGGCCGCTACGAGCAGTACTTC
- | - | TRBJ2-2 | TRBV5-5 | CASSLIGSSTGELFF | TGTGCCAGCAGCTTGATAGGGTCGAGCACCGGGGAGCTGTTTTTT
- | - | TRBJ2-7 | TRBV7-4 | CASSLYRWEVKYF | TGTGCCAGCAGCTTGTACCGGTGGGAAGTTAAGTACTTC
few | - | TRBJ2-7 | TRBV28 | CASSKGGVNEQYF | TGTGCCAGCAGTAAGGGGGGCGTGAACGAGCAGTACTTC
- | - | TRBJ2-5 | TRBV25-1 | CASSDRVVEVKETQYF | TGTGCCAGCAGTGATAGGGTTGTTGAGGTGAAAGAGACCCAGTACTTC
- | - | TRBJ2-7 | TRBV12-3/TRBV12-4 | CASTRTEAPREQYF | TGTGCCAGCACCCGGACGGAGGCCCCACGCGAGCAGTACTTC
- | - | TRBJ1-1 | TRBV7-2 | CASSKPGKAFF | TGTGCCAGCAGCAAACCAGGGAAAGCTTTCTTT
few | TRBD2 | TRBJ2-1 | TRBV12-3/TRBV12-4 | CASSFVAGGPGEQFF | TGTGCCAGCAGTTTTGTAGCGGGGGGGCCCGGTGAGCAGTTCTTC
- | TRBD1 | TRBJ1-1 | TRBV6-5 | CASSYLGGGNTEAFF | TGTGCCAGCAGTTATCTAGGGGGCGGGAACACTGAAGCTTTCTTT
few | - | TRBJ2-5 | TRBV7-3 | CASSLNGYPRETQYF | TGTGCCAGCAGCTTAAATGGCTACCCCCGAGAGACCCAGTACTTC
few | - | TRBJ1-2 | TRBV6-6 | CASRLRGNGYTF | TGTGCCAGCCGACTTCGGGGGAATGGCTACACCTTC
few | - | TRBJ2-3 | TRBV7-8 | CASSPWTGHTDTQYF | TGTGCCAGCAGCCCCTGGACGGGACACACAGATACGCAGTATTTT
few | - | TRBJ2-7 | TRBV12-3/TRBV12-4 | CASRGGFGDQQYF | TGTGCCAGCAGAGGGGGTTTTGGAGACCAGCAGTACTTC
- | - | TRBJ2-3 | TRBV2 | CASQRATPQDTQYF | TGTGCCAGCCAAAGGGCCACCCCCCAGGATACGCAGTATTTT
few | TRBD2 | TRBJ2-3 | TRBV18 | CASSPFIAGASDTQYF | TGTGCCAGCTCACCTTTCATAGCGGGAGCGTCAGATACGCAGTATTTT
- | - | TRBJ2-1 | TRBV9 | CASSVDTAEQFF | TGTGCCAGCAGCGTAGACACCGCGGAGCAGTTCTTC
few | TRBD2 | TRBJ2-1 | TRBV6-1 | CASNAGGPRNEQFF | TGTGCCAGCAATGCGGGGGGGCCTCGTAATGAGCAGTTCTTC
few | - | TRBJ2-5 | TRBV4-2 | CASSQEQGQRETQYF | TGTGCCAGCAGCCAAGAGCAGGGCCAGCGGGAGACCCAGTACTTC
- | TRBD2 | TRBJ2-3 | TRBV20-1 | CSAPAGGAGGPWDTQYF | TGCAGTGCACCAGCTGGAGGAGCGGGGGGCCCCTGGGATACGCAGTATTTT
few | TRBD2 | TRBJ2-7 | TRBV20-1 | CSARLAGATYEQYF | TGCAGTGCAAGACTAGCGGGGGCCACCTACGAGCAGTACTTC
- | TRBD1 | TRBJ2-7 | TRBV28 | CASSPTLTGPLYEQYF | TGTGCCAGCAGTCCTACCCTGACAGGGCCCCTCTACGAGCAGTACTTC
- | TRBD2 | TRBJ2-6 | TRBV20-1 | CSARPRGDRHSGANVLTF | TGCAGTGCTAGACCCCGGGGGGACCGTCACTCTGGGGCCAACGTCCTGACTTTC
- | TRBD2 | TRBJ2-1 | TRBV20-1 | CSAPLVAGGPREQFF | TGCAGTGCCCCCCTGGTAGCGGGAGGACCCCGCGAGCAGTTCTTC
- | - | TRBJ2-1 | TRBV7-9 | CASSLEPRGSYNEQFF | TGTGCCAGCAGCTTAGAACCCAGGGGCTCCTACAATGAGCAGTTCTTC
- | TRBD2 | TRBJ2-3 | TRBV5-1 | CASSQAGGPVDTQYF | TGCGCCAGCAGCCAAGCGGGGGGGCCGGTAGATACGCAGTATTTT
few | - | TRBJ2-1 | TRBV15 | CATSREPGAYNEQFF | TGTGCCACCAGCAGAGAGCCGGGAGCATACAATGAGCAGTTCTTC
- | - | TRBJ2-5 | TRBV12-3/TRBV12-4 | CASSLFLGGQETQYF | TGTGCCAGCAGTTTATTCTTGGGCGGGCAAGAGACCCAGTACTTC
few | TRBD1 | TRBJ2-3 | TRBV12-3/TRBV12-4 | CASSPLRGRGQDTQYF | TGTGCCAGCAGCCCACTAAGGGGCAGGGGACAGGATACGCAGTATTTT
few | TRBD1 | TRBJ2-1 | TRBV10-3 | CAISESQKGAIKFF | TGTGCCATCAGTGAGTCGCAAAAGGGGGCCATAAAGTTCTTC
few | - | TRBJ1-1 | TRBV6-2/TRBV6-3 | CATYPLRRNTEAFF | TGTGCCACCTACCCACTAAGGCGGAACACTGAAGCTTTCTTT
few | - | TRBJ1-1 | TRBV7-8 | CASHREEDTEAFF | TGTGCCAGCCACAGGGAGGAGGACACTGAAGCTTTCTTT
- | - | TRBJ1-5 | TRBV6-2/TRBV6-3 | CASSSSWTQHF | TGTGCCAGCAGCAGTAGCTGGACCCAGCATTTT
few | - | TRBJ1-2 | TRBV6-1 | CASSESGGRNYGYTF | TGTGCCAGCAGTGAATCTGGGGGGAGAAACTATGGCTACACCTTC
few | - | TRBJ2-2 | TRBV21-1 | CASSKEVGRQLNTGELFF | TGTGCCAGCAGCAAAGAAGTGGGCAGGCAGCTAAACACCGGGGAGCTGTTTTTT
- | - | TRBJ2-1 | TRBV15 | CATSAAYNEQFF | TGTGCCACCAGCGCAGCCTACAATGAGCAGTTCTTC
- | - | TRBJ2-7 | TRBV20-1 | CSARVLGPAYEQYF | TGCAGTGCTAGAGTCCTAGGCCCAGCCTACGAGCAGTACTTC
few | - | TRBJ2-1 | TRBV3-1 | CASSRVYNEQFF | TGTGCCAGCAGCCGAGTTTACAATGAGCAGTTCTTC
- | - | TRBJ2-3 | TRBV20-1 | CSGQQTAGTDTQYF | TGCAGTGGTCAACAGACTGCCGGCACAGATACGCAGTATTTT
- | TRBD2 | TRBJ2-1 | TRBV7-3 | CASSQLTGGYNEQFF | TGTGCCAGCAGCCAATTAACCGGGGGGTACAATGAGCAGTTCTTC
- | - | TRBJ2-7 | TRBV12-3/TRBV12-4 | CASREGGLVYEQYF | TGTGCCAGCAGGGAAGGGGGACTGGTCTACGAGCAGTACTTC
- | - | TRBJ1-1 | TRBV10-2 | CASNAWGDTEAFF | TGCGCCAGTAACGCGTGGGGGGACACTGAAGCTTTCTTT